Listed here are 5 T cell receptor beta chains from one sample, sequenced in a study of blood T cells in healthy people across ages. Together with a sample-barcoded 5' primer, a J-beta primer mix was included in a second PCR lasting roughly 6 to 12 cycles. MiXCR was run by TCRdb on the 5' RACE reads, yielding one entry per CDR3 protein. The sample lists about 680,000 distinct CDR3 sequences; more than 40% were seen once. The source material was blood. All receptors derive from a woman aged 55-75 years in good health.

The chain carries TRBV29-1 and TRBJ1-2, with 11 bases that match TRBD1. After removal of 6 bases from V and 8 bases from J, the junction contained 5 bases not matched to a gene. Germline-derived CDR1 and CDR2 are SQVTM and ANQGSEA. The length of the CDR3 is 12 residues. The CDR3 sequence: CSVQDRGRGYTF. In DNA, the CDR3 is TGCAGCGTACAGGACAGGGGGCGGGGCTACACCTTC.

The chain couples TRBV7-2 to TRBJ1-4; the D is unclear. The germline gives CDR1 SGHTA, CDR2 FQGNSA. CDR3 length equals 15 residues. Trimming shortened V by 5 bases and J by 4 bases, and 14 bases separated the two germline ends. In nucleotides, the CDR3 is TGTGCCAGCAGCGCTAGGACTTATCATAATGAAAAACTGTTTTTT. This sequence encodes CASSARTYHNEKLFF.

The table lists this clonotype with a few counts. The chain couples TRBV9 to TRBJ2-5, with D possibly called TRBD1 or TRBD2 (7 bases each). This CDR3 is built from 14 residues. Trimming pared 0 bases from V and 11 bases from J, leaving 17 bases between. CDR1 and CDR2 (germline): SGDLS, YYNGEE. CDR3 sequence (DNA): TGTGCCAGCAGCGTAGCGACCAGGGGGGGTGAGCAGTACTTC. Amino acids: CASSVATRGGEQYF.

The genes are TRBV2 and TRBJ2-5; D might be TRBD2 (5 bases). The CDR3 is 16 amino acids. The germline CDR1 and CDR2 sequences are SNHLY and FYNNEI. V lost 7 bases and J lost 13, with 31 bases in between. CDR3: CASNERGGGGPYERYF. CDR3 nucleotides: TGTGCCAGCAATGAGAGAGGCGGCGGAGGCCCCTACGAGCGGTACTTC. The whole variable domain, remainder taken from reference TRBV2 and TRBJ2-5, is EPEVTQTPSHQVTQMGQEVILRCVPISNHLYFYWYRQILGQKVEFLVSFYNNEISEKSEIFDDQFSVERPDGSNFTLKIRSTKLEDSAMYFCASNERGGGGPYERYFGPGTRLLVL.

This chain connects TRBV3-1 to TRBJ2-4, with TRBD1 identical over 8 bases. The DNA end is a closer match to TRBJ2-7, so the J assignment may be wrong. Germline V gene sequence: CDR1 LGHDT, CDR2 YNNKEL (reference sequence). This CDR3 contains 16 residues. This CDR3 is CASSQEYRGMGREQYF. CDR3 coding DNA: TGTGCCAGCAGCCAAGAGTACAGGGGGATGGGGCGCGAGCAGTACTTC.